The 5 T cell receptor beta chains below all came from one sample that was sequenced in a study of shared clonotypes between healthy human individuals. Only in-frame clones appear in the TCRdb table, and some are missing; sequencing was by immunoSEQ multiplex PCR. The sample includes approximately 1.1 million clones, more than 75% of them seen just once. The sequenced material came from memory CD4+ T cells from PBMCs. Subset reported: CD45RA-negative fraction. The receptors here all came from a man aged 18 to 30 in good health. Some clones in this sample may be carry-over from other donors' samples.

Of note for this clone: Possible read error: a much larger clone is one base away. The chain couples TRBV7-2 to TRBJ1-5; D gene ambiguous. The CDR3 is 12 amino acids. V was clipped by 5 bases and J by 6 bases, with 8 bases between them. Germline CDR1 SGHTA, CDR2 FQGNSA. CDR3 region: CASSQDGQPQHF. Written as DNA, the CDR3 is TGTGCCAGCAGCCAAGACGGTCAGCCCCAGCATTTT.

The CDR3 spells CASSYFSGSGDEQFF. CDR3 nucleotide sequence: TGTGCCAGCAGTTACTTTAGCGGGAGCGGGGATGAGCAGTTCTTC. The chain has TRBV6-6 and TRBJ2-1; 9 positions match TRBD2. The length of the CDR3 is 15 residues. Trimming took 1 base from V and 8 from J; bases not matched to a gene: 6. Looked up from germline, CDR1 is MNHNY and CDR2 is SVGAGI (reference sequence).

This clone has more than one count but fewer than ten. This sample also contains other DNA sequences that code for the same CDR3. The chain employs TRBV7-2 and TRBJ2-1, with 11 bases fitting TRBD2. Trimming removed 2 bases from V and 10 bases from J; junction bases left unmatched: 4. The CDR3 contains 14 residues. Germline CDR1 reads SGHTA; CDR2 reads FQGNSA. The CDR3 DNA reads TGTGCCAGCAGCTTACCACTAGCGGGAGTCGAGCAGTTCTTC. This codes for CASSLPLAGVEQFF.

The gene calls are TRBV6-1 and TRBJ1-2; TRBD1 is a possible D gene (5 bases). The CDR3 length is 12 residues. The germline V and J ends were trimmed by 6 bases and 8 bases, with 13 bases remaining between them. Germline assignment: CDR1 MNHNS and CDR2 SASEGT. Written as DNA, the CDR3 is TGTGCCAGCAGGGGGGAGGGGTTAGGCTACACCTTC. Amino acids: CASRGEGLGYTF.

V and J are TRBV5-1 and TRBJ1-3, with a weak D call TRBD1 (5 bases). This CDR3 is 16 amino acids long. Germline CDR1 reads SGHRS; CDR2 reads YFSETQ. The V end lost 0 bases, the J end lost 2 bases, and 12 bases lay between the germline ends. The CDR3 DNA is TGCGCCAGCAGCTTGGAAGCCGGGGCCCCTGGAAACACCATATATTTT. Translating gives CASSLEAGAPGNTIYF.